This entry lists 14 T cell receptor beta chains sequenced from one sample in a study of cytomegalovirus exposure and HLA in healthy donors. The PCR made use of 60 Vbeta and 13 Jbeta primers. Here immunoSEQ multiplex PCR was the method, and the copy in TCRdb shows in-frame clones only, minus some. The sample has some 170,000 clones; 60% to 85% are singletons. Material: PBMCs. These receptors all stem from a man younger than 40 in good health and CMV-seropositive.

The chain joins TRBV9 to TRBJ2-4, with 9 nucleotides matching TRBD1. The CDR3 length is 14 residues. Losses at the gene ends were 3 bases for V and 6 bases for J; bases not matched to a gene: 4. Germline V CDR1 and CDR2: SGDLS, YYNGEE. The CDR3 nucleotides are TGTGCCAGCAGCGCGACAGGGGGTGGAAACATTCAGTACTTC. This encodes CASSATGGGNIQYF.

This clone was counted a few times. The chain links TRBV7-7 to TRBJ2-1; 7 bases are a match to TRBD1. Germline V gene sequence: CDR1 SSHAT, CDR2 FNYEAQ (reference sequence). The CDR3 covers 15 residues. J gave up 6 bases and V 4 bases, and 9 bases lay outside the gene matches. CDR3 amino acids: CASSSRPTGSNEQFF. In DNA, the CDR3 is TGTGCCAGCAGCTCCCGCCCGACAGGGTCCAATGAGCAGTTCTTC.

This clone was seen a single time. This sequence joins TRBV6-5 and TRBJ2-7; TRBD1 might be the D (5 bases). The germline V and J ends were trimmed by 2 bases and 3 bases, with 8 bases remaining between them. The CDR3 has 13 residues. CDR1 MNHEY and CDR2 SVGAGI come from the germline V gene. The CDR3 is CASSYGALYEQYF. In nucleotides, the CDR3 is TGTGCCAGCAGTTACGGGGCACTCTACGAGCAGTACTTC.

The chain carries TRBV5-1 and TRBJ2-3; possibly TRBD2 for D (6 bases). Trimming took 5 bases from V and 0 from J, leaving 13 bases between them. In germline, CDR1 is SGHRS, CDR2 YFSETQ. The CDR3 sequence is 15 residues long. The chain's CDR3 is CASRTTRVSTDTQYF. The CDR3 DNA reads as TGCGCCAGCAGAACGACTAGAGTGAGCACAGATACGCAGTATTTT.

The chain carries TRBV30 and TRBJ2-7; 11 nucleotides match TRBD1. J gave up 2 bases and V 4 bases, and 4 bases lay outside the gene matches. The V gene's germline CDR1 is GTSNPN and CDR2 SVGIG (reference sequence). This CDR3 comprises 14 residues. CDR3 coding DNA: TGTGCCTGGAACCCGGGACAGGGGGCCTACGAGCAGTACTTC. Translated: CAWNPGQGAYEQYF.

This chain uses TRBV7-9 with TRBJ1-6; 9 bases map to TRBD1. This CDR3 contains 15 residues. With V trimmed by 5 bases and J by 7 bases, 6 bases remained unmatched. The V gene's germline CDR1 is SEHNR and CDR2 FQNEAQ (reference sequence). As DNA, the CDR3 is TGTGCCAGCAGCAGCCGGGACAGGGTGAATTCACCCCTCCACTTT. Residues: CASSSRDRVNSPLHF.

This chain links TRBV6-1 with TRBJ1-1; D is unclear. The germline gives CDR1 MNHNS, CDR2 SASEGT. This CDR3 has 14 residues. Trimming stripped 3 bases from V and 1 base from J, with 9 bases between. In nucleotides, the CDR3 is TGTGCCAGCAGTGATTTGGCAGGGAACACTGAAGCTTTCTTT. It codes for CASSDLAGNTEAFF.

The CDR3 bases are TGTGCCACCAGCAGGCTAAGACAGGACAATCAGCCCCAGCATTTT. This sequence encodes CATSRLRQDNQPQHF. The chain carries TRBV15 and TRBJ1-5, with a possible D match to TRBD1 (6 bases). Germline CDR1 and CDR2: LNHNV and YYDKDF (reference sequence). The CDR3 consists of 15 residues. V lost 3 bases and J 3 bases, leaving 12 bases between the germline ends.

The V and J genes are TRBV7-3 and TRBJ2-5, with TRBD1 matching over 10 bases. The J call may be faulty, since TRBJ2-7 better matches the DNA end. Per the germline V gene, CDR1 is SGHTA and CDR2 is FQGTGA. There are 15 residues in the CDR3. For the CDR3, the DNA is TGTGCCAGCAGCCCCTCCGGGACAGGGGCCTACGAGCAGTACTTC. Its protein is CASSPSGTGAYEQYF.

This clone has only a few counts. This chain joins TRBV29-1 and TRBJ1-1, with 11 nucleotides matching TRBD1. After removal of 4 bases from V and 4 bases from J, the junction contained 8 bases not matched to a gene. The CDR3 sequence is 15 residues long. The germline V gene encodes CDR1 SQVTM and CDR2 ANQGSEA. The CDR3 loop is CSVAGDRGGGTEAFF. The CDR3 DNA sequence: TGCAGCGTTGCAGGGGACAGGGGGGGAGGCACTGAAGCTTTCTTT.

This clone was counted a few times. The CDR3 nucleotides read TGTGCCAGCAGCTTTACAGCCGTGGACACCATATATTTT. This translates into CASSFTAVDTIYF. The gene calls are TRBV11-2 and TRBJ1-3; D not certain. The V and J ends lost 3 bases and 8 bases respectively, with 11 bases between them. Germline CDR1 is SGHAT and CDR2 is FQNNGV. The length of the CDR3 is 13 residues.

This clone was seen once. J is TRBJ2-7 and V is TRBV29-1; the D gene is possibly TRBD1 (5 bases). The V and J ends lost 4 bases and 3 bases respectively, with 10 bases between them. The CDR3 totals 12 residues. Germline CDR1 and CDR2: SQVTM and ANQGSEA. As DNA, the CDR3 is TGCAGCGTTGGCCAGGGAATCTACGAGCAGTACTTC. Amino acids: CSVGQGIYEQYF.

This clone appeared a single time. Here the CDR3 reads CASSLPPQVVAFF. The CDR3 coding sequence is TGTGCCAGCAGCTTACCCCCTCAGGTGGTAGCTTTCTTT. The chain carries TRBV13 and TRBJ1-1, with D unresolved. V gave up 2 bases and J gave up 10 bases, with 14 bases separating them. Germline CDR1 PRHDT, CDR2 FYEKMQ (reference sequence). The CDR3 runs 13 residues.

The chain has TRBV5-6 and TRBJ2-3, with D perhaps TRBD2 (7 bases). Trimming shortened V by 4 bases and J by 2 bases, and 11 bases separated the two germline ends. The CDR3 totals 14 residues. CDR1 SGHDT and CDR2 YYEEEE come from the germline V gene. The CDR3 spells CASSRGAYTDTQYF. For the CDR3, the DNA is TGTGCCAGCAGCCGGGGGGCGTACACAGATACGCAGTATTTT.